The 23 T cell receptor beta chains below were found in one sample sequenced in a study of cytotoxic CD8 clonotypes in ibrutinib-treated CLL. Here immunoSEQ multiplex PCR was the method, and the copy in TCRdb shows in-frame clones only, minus some. The profile shows about 140,000 clones, 80% of them singletons. Sequenced here: PBMCs, sampled after 36 months of ibrutinib treatment. Receptors originate from a human donor with chronic lymphocytic leukemia.

The chain carries TRBV9 and TRBJ2-1, with 7 positions matching TRBD2. The CDR3 consists of 17 residues. With 0 bases clipped from V and 1 base from J, the junction kept 7 bases outside the gene matches. Germline V CDR1 and CDR2: SGDLS, YYNGEE. The DNA of the CDR3 is TGTGCCAGCAGCGTAGGGGCTAGCGGATTTTCCTACAATGAGCAGTTCTTC. Its protein product is CASSVGASGFSYNEQFF.

The chain links TRBV4-2 to TRBJ1-1; TRBD1 might be the D (6 bases). The CDR3 is made up of 12 amino acids. The V end was cut by 5 bases, the J end by 5 bases, with 9 bases between. CDR1 and CDR2 from the germline V gene are LGHNA and YNFKEQ. The CDR3 loop reads CASSAQGTEAFF. The CDR3 DNA sequence: TGTGCCAGCAGCGCACAGGGAACTGAAGCTTTCTTT.

J is TRBJ2-1 and V is TRBV4-1, with D maybe TRBD2 (7 bases). V was shortened by 0 bases and J by 4 bases, with 13 bases between the two germline ends. This CDR3 is built from 16 residues. Per the germline V gene, CDR1 is MGHRA and CDR2 is YSYEKL. CDR3 DNA sequence: TGCGCCAGCAGCCAAGAGTGGGGGGGCGGATACAATGAGCAGTTCTTC. This sequence encodes CASSQEWGGGYNEQFF.

The chain combines TRBV7-8 with TRBJ2-1; tentatively, D is TRBD2 (6 bases). With 1 base removed from V and 6 bases from J, the gap between germline ends came to 19 bases. Germline CDR1 is SGHVS and CDR2 is FQNEAQ. The CDR3 is made up of 17 amino acids. CDR3 region: CASSLGPLTGDRNEQFF. The CDR3 DNA follows: TGTGCCAGCAGCTTAGGTCCCTTGACGGGGGACCGCAATGAGCAGTTCTTC.

This chain's CDR3 is CASSLKRGNEQFF. CDR3 sequence (DNA): TGTGCCAGCAGCCTAAAGCGGGGCAATGAGCAGTTCTTC. This chain links TRBV13 with TRBJ2-1; TRBD2 aligns across 7 bases. In germline, CDR1 is PRHDT, CDR2 FYEKMQ (reference sequence). V dropped 5 bases and J dropped 6; count of bases not matched to a gene: 4. This CDR3 has 13 residues. The full variable domain, rest sourced from reference TRBV13 and TRBJ2-1, is AAGVIQSPRHLIKEKRETATLKCYPIPRHDTVYWYQQGPGQDPQFLISFYEKMQSDKGSIPDRFSAQQFSDYHSELNMSSLELGDSALYFCASSLKRGNEQFFGPGTRLTVL.

The chain uses TRBV2 and TRBJ2-3; the match to TRBD1 covers 7 bases. Germline loops: CDR1 SNHLY, CDR2 FYNNEI. This CDR3 has 14 residues. V trimming: 7 bases; J trimming: 4 bases; junction bases outside the gene matches: 8. CDR3 bases: TGTGCCAGCATCCGACAGGGCGTATCAGATACGCAGTATTTT. Translated: CASIRQGVSDTQYF.

This sequence joins TRBV5-1 and TRBJ1-1; 8 bases are shared with TRBD1. The CDR3 covers 17 residues. Germline-derived CDR1 and CDR2 are SGHRS and YFSETQ. The junction had 11 bases not matched to a gene; V was cut back by 4 bases and J by 0 bases. CDR3: CASSLGPGGPMNTEAFF. The DNA for the CDR3 is TGCGCCAGCAGCCTGGGGCCAGGGGGCCCCATGAACACTGAAGCTTTCTTT. Based on the CDR3 plus reference TRBV5-1 and TRBJ1-1, the full variable domain is KAGVTQTPRYLIKTRGQQVTLSCSPISGHRSVSWYQQTPGQGLQFLFEYFSETQRNKGNFPGRFSGRQFSNSRSEMNVSTLELGDSALYLCASSLGPGGPMNTEAFFGQGTRLTVV.

The CDR3 nucleotides are TGTGCCAGCAGCGGGAACCGGGACAGGGGCTTCTCAACTAATGAAAAACTGTTTTTT. Its protein product is CASSGNRDRGFSTNEKLFF. The rearrangement links TRBV9 to TRBJ1-4, with 10 bases matching TRBD1. Germline CDR1 SGDLS, CDR2 YYNGEE. CDR3 length: 19 residues. Unmatched junction bases numbered 11, after V lost 3 bases and J lost 0 bases.

The J gene is TRBJ1-5, the V gene TRBV6-4; D remains ambiguous. The CDR3 has 15 amino acids. V dropped 4 bases and J dropped 4 bases, with 14 bases sitting between them. Germline CDR1 and CDR2: MRHNA and SNTAGT. In nucleotides, the CDR3 is TGTGCCAGCAGTGGAAAAGAACCGATAAATCAGCCCCAGCATTTT. Translating gives CASSGKEPINQPQHF.

In nucleotides, the CDR3 is TGTGCCAGTAGTATCCCGCCCCGACATTTCAGCTCCTACGAGCAGTACTTC. Amino acids: CASSIPPRHFSSYEQYF. This chain links TRBV19 with TRBJ2-7, with D uncertain. Germline V gives CDR1 LNHDA, CDR2 SQIVND (reference sequence). The CDR3 sequence is 17 residues long. Trimming took 3 bases from V and 0 from J, leaving 18 bases between them.

The chain carries TRBV27 and TRBJ2-7; 11 positions agree with TRBD2. Germline V gene lookup returns CDR1 MNHEY and CDR2 SMNVEV (reference sequence). V lost 8 bases and J lost 4; bases outside the gene matches: 4. The length of the CDR3 is 13 residues. The CDR3 DNA reads TGTGCCAGCGGAAGACTAGCGGGGTACGAGCAGTACTTC. Encoded protein: CASGRLAGYEQYF.

The genes are TRBV7-6 and TRBJ2-7; 8 bases agree with TRBD1. The CDR3 extends over 15 amino acids. V was pared by 6 bases and J by 3 bases, with 10 bases of the junction left unmatched. Germline lookup yields CDR1 SGHVS and CDR2 FNYEAQ. DNA for the CDR3: TGTGCCAGCAGTTACGAGACAGGGGTATACTACGAGCAGTACTTC. It encodes CASSYETGVYYEQYF. The full variable domain, rest sourced from reference TRBV7-6 and TRBJ2-7, is GAGVSQSPRYKVTKRGQDVALRCDPISGHVSLYWYRQALGQGPEFLTYFNYEAQQDKSGLPNDRFSAERPEGSISTLTIQRTEQRDSAMYRCASSYETGVYYEQYFGPGTRLTVT.

This chain connects TRBV5-5 to TRBJ1-2; 7 bases fit TRBD1. The germline V gene has CDR1 SGHKS and CDR2 YYEKEE (reference sequence). This CDR3 spans 16 amino acids. V lost 5 bases to trimming and J lost 0 bases; unmatched junction nucleotides: 10. The DNA of the CDR3 is TGTGCCAGCAGGGACGGAAGGACAGGTACTAACTATGGCTACACCTTC. Its translation is CASRDGRTGTNYGYTF.

This chain joins TRBV7-3 and TRBJ2-7; D is unclear. Trimming stripped 4 bases from V and 2 bases from J, with 9 bases between. CDR1 SGHTA and CDR2 FQGTGA come from the germline V gene. The length of the CDR3 is 13 residues. The CDR3, as DNA: TGTGCCAGCAGCTACGGATTAACCTACGAGCAGTACTTC. It yields the protein CASSYGLTYEQYF.

The chain employs TRBV30 and TRBJ1-4; D is unresolved. V lost 2 bases and J lost 4, with 8 bases in between. Germline CDR1 is GTSNPN and CDR2 is SVGIG (reference sequence). This CDR3 contains 13 residues. The CDR3 is CAWSWTFNEKLFF. DNA for the CDR3: TGTGCCTGGAGTTGGACTTTTAATGAAAAACTGTTTTTT.

V usage is TRBV27 and J usage is TRBJ1-1, with TRBD1 matching 10 bases. V dropped 7 bases and J dropped 5; count of bases not matched to a gene: 7. CDR1 MNHEY and CDR2 SMNVEV come from the germline V gene (reference sequence). The length of the CDR3 is 14 residues. CDR3 DNA sequence: TGTGCCAGCACCGTCGGGACAGGGGTGACTGAAGCTTTCTTT. Its translation is CASTVGTGVTEAFF.

DNA for the CDR3: TGTGCCAGCTCACTAACAGGGGGAGGCACAGATACGCAGTATTTT. This sequence encodes CASSLTGGGTDTQYF. The chain employs TRBV18 and TRBJ2-3; TRBD1 matches at 8 bases. The CDR3 runs 15 residues. Germline V gene sequence: CDR1 KGHSH, CDR2 LQKENI. J gave up 1 base and V 4 bases, and 4 bases lay outside the gene matches.

This clone was recorded once. The chain has TRBV27 and TRBJ1-1, with D maybe TRBD1 (5 bases). The germline V and J ends were trimmed by 3 bases and 7 bases, with 12 bases remaining between them. The CDR3 is 13 amino acids. Germline V gene sequence: CDR1 MNHEY, CDR2 SMNVEV (reference sequence). CDR3 bases: TGTGCCAGCAGTTTCCGGCGACAGAATGAAGCTTTCTTT. It specifies CASSFRRQNEAFF.

CDR3 in amino acids: CASSELQGTYGYTF. In nucleotides, the CDR3 is TGCGCCAGCAGCGAGTTACAGGGGACCTATGGCTACACCTTC. This chain links TRBV5-1 with TRBJ1-2; 7 nucleotides line up with TRBD1. The CDR3 is 14 residues long. The V and J ends lost 4 bases and 4 bases, in that order; junction bases with no gene match: 7. From germline, CDR1 is SGHRS and CDR2 YFSETQ.

The chain is built from TRBV5-1 and TRBJ1-2, with D possibly matching TRBD1 (6 bases). Germline V gives CDR1 SGHRS, CDR2 YFSETQ. The V gene lost 4 bases and the J gene lost 4 bases, with 8 bases spanning the gap. This CDR3 is 12 amino acids long. CDR3 sequence (DNA): TGCGCCAGCAGCGAGGACAGCTATGGCTACACCTTC. Translated: CASSEDSYGYTF.

The chain carries TRBV6-6 and TRBJ2-5, with TRBD1 as a possible D gene (7 bases). Germline CDR1 reads MNHNY; CDR2 reads SVGAGI (reference sequence). The CDR3 runs to 14 residues. Trimming left V 5 bases short and J 1 base short, with 11 bases between. The CDR3 DNA reads TGTGCCAGCAGTCGCGGGACAGTCCAAGAGACCCAGTACTTC. Its translation: CASSRGTVQETQYF.

This chain links TRBV7-9 with TRBJ2-1, with 10 bases aligning to TRBD2. CDR3 size: 14 residues. Per the germline V gene, CDR1 is SEHNR and CDR2 is FQNEAQ (reference sequence). The J segment lost 7 bases and the V segment lost 4 bases, leaving 4 bases of the junction unmatched. The chain's CDR3 is CASSSGLAANEQFF. CDR3 in DNA: TGTGCCAGCAGCTCTGGACTAGCGGCTAATGAGCAGTTCTTC.

CDR3 in DNA: TGCGCCAGCAGGAATGTTATGAACACTGAAGCTTTCTTT. This encodes CASRNVMNTEAFF. J is TRBJ1-1 and V is TRBV5-1; the D is unclear. The CDR3 loop spans 13 amino acids. Germline lookup yields CDR1 SGHRS and CDR2 YFSETQ. V gave up 5 bases and J gave up 0 bases, with 8 bases separating them.